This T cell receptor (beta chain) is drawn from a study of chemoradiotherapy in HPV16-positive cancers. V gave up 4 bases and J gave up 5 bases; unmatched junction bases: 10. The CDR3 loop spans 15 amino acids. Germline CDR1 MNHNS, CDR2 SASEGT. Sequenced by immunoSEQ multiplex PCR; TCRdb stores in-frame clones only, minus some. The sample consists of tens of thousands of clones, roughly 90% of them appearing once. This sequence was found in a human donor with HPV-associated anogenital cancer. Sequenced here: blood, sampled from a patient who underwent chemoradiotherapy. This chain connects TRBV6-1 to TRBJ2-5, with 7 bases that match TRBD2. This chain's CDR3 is CASSGPAGVRETQYF. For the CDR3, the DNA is TGTGCCAGCAGTGGCCCCGCGGGGGTCCGGGAGACCCAGTACTTC.